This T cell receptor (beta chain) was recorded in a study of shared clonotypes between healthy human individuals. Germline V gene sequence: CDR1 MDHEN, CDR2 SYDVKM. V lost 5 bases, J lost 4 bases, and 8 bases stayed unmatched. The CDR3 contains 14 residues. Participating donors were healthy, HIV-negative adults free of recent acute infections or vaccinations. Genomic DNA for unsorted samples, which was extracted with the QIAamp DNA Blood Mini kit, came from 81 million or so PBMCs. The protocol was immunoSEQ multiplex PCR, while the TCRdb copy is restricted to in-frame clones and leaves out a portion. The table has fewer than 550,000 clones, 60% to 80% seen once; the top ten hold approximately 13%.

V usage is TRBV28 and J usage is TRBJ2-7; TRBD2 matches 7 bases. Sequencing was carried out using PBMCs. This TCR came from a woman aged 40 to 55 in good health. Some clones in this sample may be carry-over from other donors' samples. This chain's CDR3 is CASSPGGSRYEQYF. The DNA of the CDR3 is TGTGCCAGCAGTCCCGGGGGGAGTAGATACGAGCAGTACTTC.